A selection of T cell receptor beta chains follows, all from one sample in a study of control samples from healthy donors and cancer patients. Sequencing was performed with immunoSEQ multiplex PCR; in TCRdb, only in-frame clones are kept and a portion is missing. The data show 150,000 or so clones, about 94% seen once. Material for sequencing was blood. The receptor set was obtained from a woman aged 25-40 years in good health. The CDR3 runs from the conserved cysteine through the conserved F or W. The D gene is left open where the match is weak. A clone size is listed for some rows: how often the clone was seen (once, few, many), or a class if it is expanded.

-,TRBD2,TRBJ2-2,TRBV7-3,CASSLLAGGGWTGELFF,TGTGCCAGCAGCTTACTAGCGGGAGGAGGATGGACCGGGGAGCTGTTTTTT
once,TRBD2,TRBJ2-7,TRBV7-6,CASSSLAGTPYEQYF,TGTGCCAGCAGCTCTCTAGCGGGAACCCCCTACGAGCAGTACTTC
-,-,TRBJ2-3,TRBV29-1,CSVVSAHSSTDTQYF,TGCAGCGTTGTATCGGCCCATTCTAGCACAGATACGCAGTATTTT
-,-,TRBJ1-3,TRBV7-9,CASSLDRSSGNTIYF,TGTGCCAGCAGCTTAGACAGGAGCTCTGGAAACACCATATATTTT
-,TRBD1,TRBJ2-5,TRBV4-1,CASSQWDSAQETQYF,TGCGCCAGCAGCCAGTGGGACAGCGCCCAGGAGACCCAGTACTTC
-,-,TRBJ2-1,TRBV6-5,CASHPTGASYNEQFF,TGTGCCAGCCACCCCACGGGAGCCTCCTACAATGAGCAGTTCTTC
-,-,TRBJ2-3,TRBV7-8,CASSFEGTDTQYF,TGTGCCAGCAGCTTTGAGGGGACAGATACGCAGTATTTT
-,TRBD2,TRBJ2-1,TRBV13,CASSFTSGSYNEQFF,TGTGCCAGCAGCTTCACTAGCGGGAGTTACAATGAGCAGTTCTTC
-,TRBD1,TRBJ2-3,TRBV12-3/TRBV12-4,CASSLDRADTQYF,TGTGCCAGCAGCCTGGACAGGGCAGATACGCAGTATTTT
-,-,TRBJ1-5,TRBV3-1/TRBV3-2,CASSQGAHSNQPQHF,TGTGCCAGCAGCCAAGGGGCCCATAGCAATCAGCCCCAGCATTTT
-,-,TRBJ2-3,TRBV4-3,CASSQFHPPDTQYF,TGCGCCAGCAGCCAGTTCCACCCCCCCGATACGCAGTATTTT
-,-,TRBJ2-5,TRBV5-1,CASSPSREQETQYF,TGCGCCAGCAGCCCGAGCCGGGAACAAGAGACCCAGTACTTC
-,-,TRBJ1-6,TRBV4-2,CASKPALSLASSPLHF,TGTGCCAGCAAACCCGCACTCTCCCTAGCGAGTTCACCCCTCCACTTT
-,-,TRBJ1-5,TRBV19,CASSIPDLSNQPQHF,TGTGCCAGTAGTATCCCTGACTTGAGCAATCAGCCCCAGCATTTT
few,-,TRBJ2-1,TRBV5-4,CASSLEVTLLNEQFF,TGTGCCAGCAGCTTGGAGGTGACACTTCTCAATGAGCAGTTCTTC
-,-,TRBJ1-1,TRBV12-3/TRBV12-4,CASSLGMNTEAFF,TGTGCCAGCAGTTTAGGGATGAACACTGAAGCTTTCTTT
-,TRBD1,TRBJ2-2,TRBV12-3/TRBV12-4,CAGQGTGELFF,TGTGCCGGACAGGGGACCGGGGAGCTGTTTTTT
-,-,TRBJ1-3,TRBV18,CASSPPSGTGNTIYF,TGTGCCAGCTCACCCCCGTCCGGAACTGGAAACACCATATATTTT
once,TRBD1,TRBJ1-1,TRBV25-1,CASSAGDRNTEAFF,TGTGCCAGCAGTGCAGGGGACAGGAACACTGAAGCTTTCTTT
-,-,TRBJ2-1,TRBV29-1,CSVWENEQFF,TGCAGCGTTTGGGAAAATGAGCAGTTCTTC
once,-,TRBJ1-5,TRBV19,CASSIDGYTPDQPQHF,TGTGCCAGTAGTATAGATGGTTACACGCCGGATCAGCCCCAGCATTTT
-,-,TRBJ1-6,TRBV24-1,CATNQGYGSPLHF,TGTGCCACCAATCAGGGATATGGATCACCCCTCCACTTT
-,-,TRBJ1-2,TRBV28,CASSFKAYGYTF,TGTGCCAGCAGTTTCAAGGCCTATGGCTACACCTTC
-,-,TRBJ1-2,TRBV4-1,CASSPSRSNYYGYTF,TGCGCCAGCAGCCCGTCTAGGAGCAACTACTATGGCTACACCTTC
-,-,TRBJ2-1,TRBV5-1,CASREWETYNEQFF,TGCGCCAGCAGGGAGTGGGAGACGTACAATGAGCAGTTCTTC
-,-,TRBJ2-4,TRBV28,CASSPKGNYVAKNIQYF,TGTGCCAGCAGTCCGAAAGGAAACTATGTGGCCAAAAACATTCAGTACTTC
-,-,TRBJ2-3,TRBV3-1/TRBV3-2,CASSQELGDNTQYF,TGTGCCAGCAGCCAAGAACTGGGGGACAATACGCAGTATTTT
-,-,TRBJ1-1,TRBV19,CASSILGGNTEAFF,TGTGCCAGTAGTATATTAGGGGGGAACACTGAAGCTTTCTTT
-,TRBD1,TRBJ1-5,TRBV28,CASSPGQAGNQPQHF,TGTGCCAGCAGCCCGGGACAGGCTGGCAATCAGCCCCAGCATTTT
-,-,TRBJ1-5,TRBV5-6,CASSTIMQPQHF,TGTGCCAGCAGTACCATAATGCAGCCCCAGCATTTT
-,TRBD1,TRBJ1-5,TRBV2,CASTQGDQPQHF,TGTGCCAGCACACAGGGGGATCAGCCCCAGCATTTT
-,-,TRBJ2-7,TRBV7-9,CASSLGGTYEQYF,TGTGCCAGCAGCTTAGGGGGCACCTACGAGCAGTACTTC